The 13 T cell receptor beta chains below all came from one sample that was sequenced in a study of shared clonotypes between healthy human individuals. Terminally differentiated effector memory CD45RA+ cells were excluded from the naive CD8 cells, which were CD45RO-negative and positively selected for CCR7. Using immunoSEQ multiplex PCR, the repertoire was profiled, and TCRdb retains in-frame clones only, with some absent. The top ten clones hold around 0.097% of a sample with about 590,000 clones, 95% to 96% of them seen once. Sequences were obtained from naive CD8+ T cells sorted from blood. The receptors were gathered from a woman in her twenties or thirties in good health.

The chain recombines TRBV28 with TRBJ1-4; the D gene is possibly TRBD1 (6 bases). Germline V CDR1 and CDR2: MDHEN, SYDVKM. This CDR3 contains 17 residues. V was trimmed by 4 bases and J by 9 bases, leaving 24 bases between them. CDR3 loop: CASSSRYMDRSRKKLFF. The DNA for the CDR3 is TGTGCCAGCAGTTCCCGATATATGGACAGATCTCGGAAAAAACTGTTTTTT.

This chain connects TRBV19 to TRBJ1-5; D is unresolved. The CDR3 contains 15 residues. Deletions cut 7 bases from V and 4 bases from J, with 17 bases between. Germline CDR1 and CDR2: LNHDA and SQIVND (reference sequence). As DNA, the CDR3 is TGTGCCAGTAACCCGCTAGCTTCGGGGAATCAGCCCCAGCATTTT. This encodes CASNPLASGNQPQHF. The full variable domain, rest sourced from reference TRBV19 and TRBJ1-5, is DGGITQSPKYLFRKEGQNVTLSCEQNLNHDAMYWYRQDPGQGLRLIYYSQIVNDFQKGDIAEGYSVSREKKESFPLTVTSAQKNPTAFYLCASNPLASGNQPQHFGDGTRLSIL.

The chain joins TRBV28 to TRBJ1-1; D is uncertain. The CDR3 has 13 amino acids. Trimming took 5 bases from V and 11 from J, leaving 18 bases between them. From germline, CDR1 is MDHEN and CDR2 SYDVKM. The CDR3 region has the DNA TGTGCCAGCAGTCCCACTGTAAAGGGAGTCGCTTTCTTT. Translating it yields CASSPTVKGVAFF.

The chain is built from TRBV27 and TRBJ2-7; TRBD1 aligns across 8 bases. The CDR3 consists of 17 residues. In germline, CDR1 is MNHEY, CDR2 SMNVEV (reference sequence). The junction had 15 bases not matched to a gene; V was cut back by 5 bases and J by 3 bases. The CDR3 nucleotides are TGTGCCAGCAGTCCCGACAGGGGCCAAATTACATTCTACGAGCAGTACTTC. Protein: CASSPDRGQITFYEQYF.

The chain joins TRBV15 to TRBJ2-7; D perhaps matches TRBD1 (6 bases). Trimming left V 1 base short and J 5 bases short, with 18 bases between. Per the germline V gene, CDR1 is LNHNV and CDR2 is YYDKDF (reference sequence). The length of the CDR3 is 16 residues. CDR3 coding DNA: TGTGCCACCAGCAGAGGTCTCATAGAACAGGGCCACGAGCAGTACTTC. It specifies CATSRGLIEQGHEQYF.

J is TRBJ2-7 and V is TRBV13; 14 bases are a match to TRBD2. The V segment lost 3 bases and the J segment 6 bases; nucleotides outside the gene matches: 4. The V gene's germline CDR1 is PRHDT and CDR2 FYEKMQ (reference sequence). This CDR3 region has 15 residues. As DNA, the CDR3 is TGTGCCAGCAGCTTGGGACTAGCGGGAGCCGCCGAGCAGTACTTC. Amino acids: CASSLGLAGAAEQYF.

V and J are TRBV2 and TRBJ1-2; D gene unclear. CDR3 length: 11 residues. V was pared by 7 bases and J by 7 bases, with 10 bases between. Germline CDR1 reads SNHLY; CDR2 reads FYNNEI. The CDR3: CASNEGSGYTF. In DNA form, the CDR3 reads TGTGCCAGCAACGAGGGCAGTGGCTACACCTTC.

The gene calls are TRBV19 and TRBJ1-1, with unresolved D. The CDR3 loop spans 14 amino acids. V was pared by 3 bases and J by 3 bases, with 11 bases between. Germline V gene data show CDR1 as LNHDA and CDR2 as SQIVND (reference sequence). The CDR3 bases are TGTGCCAGTAGTATCGACGTTATTGACACTGAAGCTTTCTTT. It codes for CASSIDVIDTEAFF. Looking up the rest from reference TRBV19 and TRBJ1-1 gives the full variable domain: DGGITQSPKYLFRKEGQNVTLSCEQNLNHDAMYWYRQDPGQGLRLIYYSQIVNDFQKGDIAEGYSVSREKKESFPLTVTSAQKNPTAFYLCASSIDVIDTEAFFGQGTRLTVV.

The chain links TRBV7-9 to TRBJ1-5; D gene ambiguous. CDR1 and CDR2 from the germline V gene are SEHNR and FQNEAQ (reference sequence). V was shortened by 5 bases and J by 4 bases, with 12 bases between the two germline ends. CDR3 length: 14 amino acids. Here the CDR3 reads CASSQDGGNQPQHF. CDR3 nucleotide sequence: TGTGCCAGCAGCCAAGATGGAGGGAATCAGCCCCAGCATTTT.

CDR3: CAISELGLAFEQFF. The CDR3 coding sequence is TGTGCCATCAGTGAATTGGGACTAGCGTTTGAGCAGTTCTTC. V and J are TRBV10-3 and TRBJ2-1; 10 bases agree with TRBD2. CDR1 and CDR2 (germline): ENHRY, SYGVKD. Trimming at V came to 3 bases and at J to 9 bases, leaving 5 bases not matched to a gene. CDR3 length: 14 residues.

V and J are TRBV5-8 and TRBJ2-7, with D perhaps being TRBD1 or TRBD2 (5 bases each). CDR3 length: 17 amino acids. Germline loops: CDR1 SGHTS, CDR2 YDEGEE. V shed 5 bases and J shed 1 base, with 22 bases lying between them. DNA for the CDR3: TGTGCCAGCAGGATCCTTATAGGCCGGGGCGAGTCCTACGAGCAGTACTTC. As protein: CASRILIGRGESYEQYF.

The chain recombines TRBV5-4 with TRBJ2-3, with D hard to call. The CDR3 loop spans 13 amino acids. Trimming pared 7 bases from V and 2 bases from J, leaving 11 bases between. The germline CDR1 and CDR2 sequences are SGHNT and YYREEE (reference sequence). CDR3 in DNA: TGTGCCAGCGGTCACTCAGACACAGATACGCAGTATTTT. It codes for CASGHSDTDTQYF.

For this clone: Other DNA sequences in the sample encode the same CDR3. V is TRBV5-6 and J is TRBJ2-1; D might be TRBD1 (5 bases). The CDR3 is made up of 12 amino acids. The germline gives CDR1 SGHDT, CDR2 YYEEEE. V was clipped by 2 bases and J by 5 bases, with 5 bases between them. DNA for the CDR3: TGTGCCAGCAGCTTAGGGGACAATGAGCAGTTCTTC. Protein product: CASSLGDNEQFF.